The next 26 T cell receptor beta chains were all read from a single sample in a study of OX40 agonist ivuxolimab in advanced cancers. Measured with immunoSEQ multiplex PCR; TCRdb has only the in-frame clones, and not every one. The sample has 20,000 to 30,000 clones, 88% seen once. This sample comprised CD4+ or CD8+ T cells sorted from blood, obtained in a trial of the OX40 agonist ivuxolimab. These receptors were collected from an adult with an advanced solid tumor such as melanoma, head and neck, liver or kidney cancer.

This chain joins TRBV27 and TRBJ2-7, with TRBD1 as a possible D gene (6 bases). V lost 4 bases and J lost 6, with 13 bases in between. CDR3 size: 13 residues. In germline, CDR1 is MNHEY, CDR2 SMNVEV (reference sequence). CDR3 DNA: TGTGCCAGCAGTTACAGGGTCCTTAGCGAGCAGTACTTC. Amino acids: CASSYRVLSEQYF.

The CDR3 nucleotides are TGTGCCAGCAGTGAGGGGTCTAACAATGAGCAGTTCTTC. This gives the protein CASSEGSNNEQFF. V and J are TRBV6-4 and TRBJ2-1; D unresolved. The germline V gene encodes CDR1 MRHNA and CDR2 SNTAGT. This CDR3 has 13 residues. The V end was cut by 3 bases, the J end by 5 bases, with 8 bases between.

The chain links TRBV10-3 to TRBJ2-2; 10 positions agree with TRBD2. Germline V gives CDR1 ENHRY, CDR2 SYGVKD. This CDR3 has 16 amino acids. The V segment lost 6 bases and the J segment 1 base; nucleotides outside the gene matches: 5. CDR3 in amino acids: CAISDSGRLNTGELFF. Here the CDR3 DNA reads TGTGCCATCAGCGATAGCGGGAGGCTGAACACCGGGGAGCTGTTTTTT.

J is TRBJ1-6 and V is TRBV5-6, with 7 nucleotides matching TRBD1. Germline trimming cut 3 bases from V and 7 bases from J; bases unmatched to any gene: 4. The CDR3 runs to 14 residues. In germline, CDR1 is SGHDT, CDR2 YYEEEE. The CDR3 protein is CASSSLQGNSPLHF. The DNA of the CDR3 is TGTGCCAGCAGCTCTCTACAGGGGAATTCACCCCTCCACTTT.

This clone was counted a single time. This chain links TRBV13 with TRBJ2-1, with D tentatively TRBD1 (5 bases). The length of the CDR3 is 16 residues. CDR1 is PRHDT and CDR2 is FYEKMQ in the germline V gene (reference sequence). Deletions cut 1 base from V and 0 bases from J, with 10 bases between. CDR3 sequence: CASSLVAGPSYNEQFF. CDR3 DNA: TGTGCCAGCAGCTTAGTGGCAGGGCCCTCCTACAATGAGCAGTTCTTC.

The gene calls are TRBV30 and TRBJ1-1; a possible D gene is TRBD1 (6 bases). Germline CDR1 GTSNPN, CDR2 SVGIG (reference sequence). Trimming took 3 bases from V and 3 from J, leaving 20 bases between them. This CDR3 has 16 amino acids. The CDR3 DNA reads as TGTGCCTGGAGCCCAAGGGGGGCCAATCCGTACACTGAAGCTTTCTTT. Translating it yields CAWSPRGANPYTEAFF.

The rearrangement uses TRBV4-2 and TRBJ1-5; 7 nucleotides align to TRBD1. J was trimmed by 5 bases and V by 1 base; bases with no gene match: 20. The germline V gene encodes CDR1 LGHNA and CDR2 YNFKEQ. The CDR3 covers 20 residues. This CDR3 is CASSQGSQGIWGTVYQPQHF. The CDR3 coding sequence is TGTGCCAGCAGCCAAGGCAGCCAAGGAATATGGGGGACAGTCTATCAGCCCCAGCATTTT.

This clone was seen only once. The rearrangement links TRBV4-3 to TRBJ1-2; a weak D match, TRBD1 (5 bases). Trimming pared 2 bases from V and 4 bases from J, leaving 8 bases between. The germline V gene encodes CDR1 LGHNA and CDR2 YSLEER. This CDR3 is built from 13 residues. In DNA, the CDR3 is TGCGCCAGCAGCCAATATGGGGCCTATGGCTACACCTTC. Encoded protein: CASSQYGAYGYTF.

J is TRBJ1-2 and V is TRBV6-5, with 9 bases aligning to TRBD1. J lost 2 bases, V lost 0 bases, and 4 bases had no gene match. The CDR3 is 16 residues long. Germline-derived CDR1 and CDR2 are MNHEY and SVGAGI. CDR3 nucleotide sequence: TGTGCCAGCAGTTACTCGGGGACAGGGATAAACTATGGCTACACCTTC. Protein: CASSYSGTGINYGYTF.

The V and J genes are TRBV28 and TRBJ1-1, with D unclear. Germline CDR1 MDHEN, CDR2 SYDVKM. Trimming took off 3 bases at V and 4 bases at J, with 9 bases between the two ends. The CDR3 is 13 amino acids. Written as DNA, the CDR3 is TGTGCCAGCAGTTTGGAGGCAGGCACTGAAGCTTTCTTT. Translation gives CASSLEAGTEAFF.

This clone appeared a few times. The identical CDR3 is also encoded by other nucleotide sequences in the sample. The chain is built from TRBV4-1 and TRBJ1-5; D uncertain. This CDR3 is built from 15 residues. V lost 1 base and J lost 4, with 11 bases in between. Per germline, CDR1 MGHRA and CDR2 YSYEKL. The CDR3 sequence is CASSQGGLGNQPQHF. CDR3 coding DNA: TGCGCCAGCAGCCAAGGAGGGCTCGGAAATCAGCCCCAGCATTTT.

Here the CDR3 reads CASSPPRGEAYNEQFF. In nucleotides, the CDR3 is TGTGCCAGCAGTCCCCCCAGGGGGGAGGCCTACAATGAGCAGTTCTTC. The chain joins TRBV7-6 to TRBJ2-1; possibly TRBD1 for D (7 bases). V was trimmed by 6 bases and J by 2 bases, leaving 17 bases between them. Germline V gives CDR1 SGHVS, CDR2 FNYEAQ. There are 16 residues in the CDR3.

The chain uses TRBV5-4 and TRBJ2-1; no clear D. The germline gives CDR1 SGHNT, CDR2 YYREEE (reference sequence). CDR3 length: 11 residues. Trimming took 7 bases from V and 4 from J, leaving 6 bases between them. The DNA for the CDR3 is TGTGCCAGCGGGTCTTACAATGAGCAGTTCTTC. Protein sequence: CASGSYNEQFF.

This clone was seen just once. The V call is TRBV27, the J call TRBJ1-2; TRBD1 might be the D (5 bases). This CDR3 is built from 13 residues. Germline values: CDR1 MNHEY, CDR2 SMNVEV (reference sequence). V lost 3 bases and J 2 bases, leaving 7 bases between the germline ends. CDR3 sequence reads: CASSLGVNYGYTF. In nucleotides, the CDR3 is TGTGCCAGCAGTTTGGGGGTAAACTATGGCTACACCTTC.

The table lists this clone with a count of one. V and J are TRBV6-6 and TRBJ1-1; TRBD1 is a possible D gene (5 bases). Trimming pared 0 bases from V and 1 base from J, leaving 9 bases between. The V gene's germline CDR1 is MNHNY and CDR2 SVGAGI (reference sequence). The CDR3 spans 15 residues. The CDR3 loop reads CASSYSRTPNTEAFF. The DNA for the CDR3 is TGTGCCAGCAGTTACTCCAGGACACCGAACACTGAAGCTTTCTTT.

The chain uses TRBV5-6 and TRBJ1-2; no firm D call. Germline V CDR1 and CDR2: SGHDT, YYEEEE. V was trimmed by 3 bases and J by 8 bases, leaving 11 bases between them. CDR3 length: 12 residues. Here the CDR3 reads CASSSRAGGYTF. CDR3 nucleotide sequence: TGTGCCAGCAGCTCCCGAGCGGGAGGCTACACCTTC.

Turning to this clone: The conserved closing phenylalanine or tryptophan is absent in this CDR3, likely reflecting a read error. The DNA is left out, because the CDR3 cannot be placed on it with certainty; the CDR3 is given as TCRdb lists it. This chain connects TRBV6-1 to TRBJ1-1; the D call TRBD1 from the table was never checked on the DNA. A total of 11 residues make up the CDR3, ends included. Per the germline V gene, CDR1 is MNHNS and CDR2 is SASEGT. The CDR3 loop is CASSEFDRGWV.

The rearrangement uses TRBV10-2 and TRBJ1-2, with 7 bases aligning to TRBD1. The CDR3 runs to 15 residues. The germline gives CDR1 WSHSY, CDR2 SAAADI. J was trimmed by 4 bases and V by 2 bases; bases with no gene match: 7. CDR3 region: CASSEAARGVYGYTF. Here the CDR3 DNA reads TGCGCCAGCAGTGAGGCGGCCAGGGGGGTCTATGGCTACACCTTC.

Concerning this clone itself: Since no conserved phenylalanine or tryptophan closes the CDR3, a read error is the likely cause. The limits of the CDR3 on the DNA are not certain, so only TCRdb's listed CDR3 is given. The chain employs TRBV6-6 and TRBJ2-7; the table's D call, TRBD2, was not checked against the DNA. The CDR3 is 16 residues long, counting both termini. Per the germline V gene, CDR1 is MNHNY and CDR2 is SVGAGI (reference sequence). CDR3 sequence reads: CASSYGELAGGGVSLG.

The V call is TRBV7-8, the J call TRBJ2-1, with D possibly TRBD1 on 5 matching bases. CDR1 is SGHVS, CDR2 FQNEAQ, per germline. The CDR3 runs to 15 residues. Trimming cost V 1 base and J 4 bases, with 11 bases left between them. DNA for the CDR3: TGTGCCAGCAGCTTAGGGCCAGGGCGGTACAATGAGCAGTTCTTC. Its translation: CASSLGPGRYNEQFF.

The CDR3 reads CASRATGTTYLDFYTGELFF. For the CDR3, the DNA is TGCGCCAGCAGGGCAACCGGGACTACCTATTTAGACTTTTACACCGGGGAGCTGTTTTTT. V gene TRBV5-1 combines with J gene TRBJ2-2, with 7 bases matching TRBD2. Germline values: CDR1 SGHRS, CDR2 YFSETQ. Trimming removed 5 bases from V and 3 bases from J; junction bases left unmatched: 22. The CDR3 covers 20 residues.

The CDR3, as DNA: TGTGCCAGCAGCTTGTTAGGGAATCCTGAAGCTTTCTTT. Translation: CASSLLGNPEAFF. The chain recombines TRBV4-2 with TRBJ1-1, with D uncertain. V shed 5 bases and J shed 6 bases, with 13 bases lying between them. There are 13 residues in the CDR3. Germline-derived CDR1 and CDR2 are LGHNA and YNFKEQ.

This chain uses TRBV5-6 with TRBJ2-2, with D perhaps assigned TRBD1 or TRBD2 (5 bases each). The CDR3 totals 14 residues. Trimming stripped 3 bases from V and 3 bases from J, with 9 bases between. The V gene's germline CDR1 is SGHDT and CDR2 YYEEEE. CDR3: CASSYGTYTGELFF. CDR3 nucleotides: TGTGCCAGCAGCTATGGGACCTACACCGGGGAGCTGTTTTTT. Drawing the rest from reference TRBV5-6 and TRBJ2-2, the complete variable domain is DAGVTQSPTHLIKTRGQQVTLRCSPKSGHDTVSWYQQALGQGPQFIFQYYEEEERQRGNFPDRFSGHQFPNYSSELNVNALLLGDSALYLCASSYGTYTGELFFGEGSRLTVL.

The chain uses TRBV2 and TRBJ2-3, with 11 nucleotides matching TRBD2. In germline, CDR1 is SNHLY, CDR2 FYNNEI. Trimming took 4 bases from V and 5 from J; bases not matched to a gene: 2. CDR3 length: 14 residues. CDR3 loop: CASSALAGGDTQYF. For the CDR3, the DNA is TGTGCCAGCAGTGCCCTAGCGGGAGGAGATACGCAGTATTTT.

The chain carries TRBV27 and TRBJ2-5, with TRBD2 as a possible D gene (5 bases). V lost 6 bases and J 7 bases, leaving 12 bases between the germline ends. CDR1 is MNHEY, CDR2 SMNVEV, per germline (reference sequence). CDR3 length: 12 residues. The CDR3 is CASSPDGGTQYF. The CDR3 DNA is TGTGCCAGCAGCCCAGACGGAGGGACCCAGTACTTC.

The CDR3 DNA reads TGTGCCAGCAGTTTCGACGGGGGTTCCACTGAAGCTTTCTTT. As protein: CASSFDGGSTEAFF. V is TRBV28 and J is TRBJ1-1, with TRBD1 as a possible D gene (5 bases). Germline loops: CDR1 MDHEN, CDR2 SYDVKM. V lost 3 bases, J lost 4 bases, and 12 bases lay in between. This CDR3 has 14 amino acids.